These T cell receptor beta chains were read from a single sample in a study of OX40 agonist ivuxolimab in advanced cancers. Assay used: immunoSEQ multiplex PCR; TCRdb lists only in-frame clones, some missing. The profile covers about 23,000 clones, with approximately 80% appearing a single time and 18% taken by the ten largest. The input for sequencing was CD4+ or CD8+ T cells sorted from blood, taken in a trial of the OX40 agonist ivuxolimab. The receptors come from an adult with an advanced solid tumor such as melanoma, head and neck, liver or kidney cancer. Both conserved end residues are part of each CDR3. Fields, in order: J gene, V gene, D gene, clone size, CDR3 protein, CDR3 DNA. The D gene is left open where the match is weak. Rows give clone size only sometimes, using once, few, many, or a class for an expanded clone.

TRBJ2-7 | TRBV5-1 | . | . | CASSPGPPSTYEQYF | TGCGCCAGCAGCCCGGGACCGCCCAGCACCTACGAGCAGTACTTC
TRBJ1-2 | TRBV6-5 | . | . | CASRGLEVTGYTF | TGTGCCAGCAGGGGATTGGAGGTCACTGGCTACACCTTC
TRBJ2-5 | TRBV5-8 | . | . | CASSFQIGLGETQYF | TGTGCCAGCAGCTTTCAGATTGGGTTGGGCGAGACCCAGTACTTC
TRBJ2-7 | TRBV5-4 | . | . | CASSPSGPPYEQYF | TGTGCCAGCAGTCCGTCGGGGCCCCCCTACGAGCAGTACTTC
TRBJ1-1 | TRBV5-5 | . | . | CASSSSGQTWGEAFF | TGTGCCAGCAGCTCTTCGGGACAAACATGGGGCGAGGCTTTCTTT
TRBJ2-3 | TRBV7-7 | TRBD2 | . | CASSLAPGLAGGPVTQYF | TGTGCTAGCAGCTTAGCCCCGGGACTAGCGGGAGGGCCGGTTACGCAGTATTTT
TRBJ2-7 | TRBV12-1 | . | few | CASPPGYEQYF | TGTGCCAGCCCGCCGGGGTACGAGCAGTACTTC
TRBJ2-5 | TRBV7-6 | . | . | CASSLASGSETQYF | TGTGCCAGCAGCTTAGCTAGTGGGTCAGAGACCCAGTACTTC
TRBJ2-7 | TRBV9 | . | few | CASSSQLFSEQYF | TGTGCCAGCAGCTCACAACTATTTAGCGAGCAGTACTTC
TRBJ1-3 | TRBV14 | TRBD1 | . | CASSRNRGGGNTIYF | TGTGCCAGCAGCCGGAACAGGGGTGGTGGAAACACCATATATTTT
TRBJ1-2 | TRBV7-2 | . | few | CASSLPRGYGYTF | TGTGCCAGCAGCTTACCCAGAGGCTATGGCTACACCTTC
TRBJ1-1 | TRBV11-3 | . | . | CASSQTRGRETEAFF | TGTGCCAGCAGCCAGACGCGTGGGAGGGAGACTGAAGCTTTCTTT
TRBJ2-5 | TRBV30 | . | . | CAWSGSQETQYF | TGTGCCTGGAGCGGGAGTCAAGAGACCCAGTACTTC
TRBJ2-3 | TRBV20-1 | . | medium-sized | CSAPTDTQYF | TGCAGTGCTCCCACAGATACGCAGTATTTT
TRBJ2-7 | TRBV28 | . | . | CASSLNIVQYF | TGTGCCAGCAGTTTAAATATAGTCCAGTACTTC
TRBJ2-1 | TRBV11-2 | . | . | CASSFDRGSYNEQFF | TGTGCCAGCAGCTTTGACCGGGGCTCCTACAATGAGCAGTTCTTC
TRBJ2-3 | TRBV28 | . | . | CASSPPAGSTDTQYF | TGTGCCAGCAGTCCCCCGGCGGGGAGTACGGATACGCAGTATTTT
TRBJ2-3 | TRBV6-1 | . | once | CASSEVLQSTDTQYF | TGTGCCAGCAGTGAAGTTTTACAGAGCACAGATACGCAGTATTTT
TRBJ2-2 | TRBV2 | . | . | CASSESGTGELFF | TGTGCCAGCAGTGAAAGCGGCACCGGGGAGCTGTTTTTT
TRBJ1-2 | TRBV9 | . | few | CASSVAGTFGYTF | TGTGCCAGCAGCGTGGCAGGGACGTTCGGCTACACCTTC
TRBJ1-5 | TRBV7-3 | . | . | CASSLSGQGNQPQHF | TGTGCCAGCAGCTTAAGCGGTCAGGGCAATCAGCCCCAGCATTTT
TRBJ1-4 | TRBV19 | . | . | CASSGTRQAEREKLFF | TGTGCCAGTAGTGGGACCCGACAGGCGGAAAGGGAAAAACTGTTTTTT
TRBJ2-1 | TRBV6-4 | TRBD2 | . | CASSDSPVSGGEQFF | TGTGCCAGCAGTGACTCCCCCGTGAGCGGGGGTGAGCAGTTCTTC